Below are 18 T cell receptor beta chains sequenced from a single sample in a study of blood T cell repertoires in COVID-19. Measured with immunoSEQ multiplex PCR; TCRdb has only the in-frame clones, and not every one. The table records about 180,000 clones, approximately 88% of them present only once. The sample taken for sequencing was peripheral blood. These receptors all stem from a woman under 40 with acute or convalescent COVID-19.

CDR3 protein: CATTPGGPSSPLHF. The CDR3 DNA is TGTGCCACCACACCAGGGGGCCCCTCTTCACCCCTCCACTTT. The rearrangement links TRBV6-5 to TRBJ1-6; 8 nucleotides align to TRBD1. The V segment lost 10 bases and the J segment 9 bases; nucleotides outside the gene matches: 11. CDR1 MNHEY and CDR2 SVGAGI come from the germline V gene. There are 14 residues in the CDR3.

The chain uses TRBV12-5 and TRBJ1-5; D uncertain. CDR1 and CDR2 from the germline V gene are LGHNT and FRNRAP. The CDR3 sequence is 15 residues long. V lost 1 base to trimming and J lost 3 bases, with 10 bases between them. The CDR3 reads CASGLASGLNQPQHF. For the CDR3, the DNA is TGTGCTAGTGGTTTGGCCTCAGGACTCAATCAGCCCCAGCATTTT.

V gene TRBV5-1 combines with J gene TRBJ2-7, with TRBD2 matching over 7 bases. Looked up from germline, CDR1 is SGHRS and CDR2 is YFSETQ. Unmatched junction bases numbered 6, after V lost 4 bases and J lost 5 bases. The CDR3 loop spans 13 amino acids. In DNA, the CDR3 is TGCGCCAGCAGCCCACTGACTAGCAACGAGCAGTACTTC. Its translation: CASSPLTSNEQYF.

CDR3 sequence reads: CASSYDGESPLHF. The CDR3 DNA follows: TGTGCCAGCAGTTATGACGGGGAATCACCCCTCCACTTT. The chain uses TRBV28 and TRBJ1-6; D ambiguous. Germline loops: CDR1 MDHEN, CDR2 SYDVKM. V was trimmed by 4 bases and J by 10 bases, leaving 11 bases between them. The CDR3 is 13 amino acids.

The chain links TRBV3-1 (or the pseudogene TRBV3-2) to TRBJ1-4, with a tentative D call TRBD1 (5 bases). Trimming took 4 bases from V and 6 from J, leaving 12 bases between them. Germline V lookup: CDR1 LGHDT, CDR2 YNNKEL (reference sequence). The CDR3 totals 14 residues. CDR3 loop: CASSRGRVDEKLFF. CDR3 bases: TGTGCCAGCAGCCGGGGCAGGGTTGATGAAAAACTGTTTTTT.

The rearrangement uses TRBV30 and TRBJ2-1; 11 bases match TRBD2. Germline-derived CDR1 and CDR2 are GTSNPN and SVGIG (reference sequence). This CDR3 has 16 amino acids. Trimming cost V 2 bases and J 6 bases; bases outside gene matches: 9. CDR3 sequence (DNA): TGTGCCTGGAGTTCTCCGACTAGCGGGACCCTCAATGAGCAGTTCTTC. Translating it yields CAWSSPTSGTLNEQFF.

The V call is TRBV6-5, the J call TRBJ2-7; tentative D call: TRBD1 (6 bases). The CDR3 is 12 residues long. Trimming took off 6 bases at V and 5 bases at J, with 11 bases between the two ends. From germline, CDR1 is MNHEY and CDR2 SVGAGI. CDR3 bases: TGTGCCAGCAGGCGACAGGCGAACGAGCAGTACTTC. This encodes CASRRQANEQYF.

This chain links TRBV6-1 with TRBJ2-7; tentatively, D is TRBD1 (6 bases). The CDR3 runs 15 residues. Trimming left V 0 bases short and J 2 bases short, with 11 bases between. The germline gives CDR1 MNHNS, CDR2 SASEGT. CDR3 bases: TGTGCCAGCAGTGAAGCTGCCGACAGGACCTACGAGCAGTACTTC. This encodes CASSEAADRTYEQYF.

This sequence joins TRBV27 and TRBJ2-7, with D possibly TRBD2 on 7 matching bases. CDR3 length equals 14 residues. The V gene's germline CDR1 is MNHEY and CDR2 SMNVEV (reference sequence). V was pared by 3 bases and J by 6 bases, with 15 bases between. The CDR3 coding sequence is TGTGCCAGCAGTTTCCTCCGGGGGGCTGGCGAGCAGTACTTC. This gives the protein CASSFLRGAGEQYF.

The J gene is TRBJ2-5, the V gene TRBV5-1, with D perhaps TRBD1 (6 bases). V dropped 6 bases and J dropped 4 bases, with 13 bases sitting between them. The CDR3 length is 13 residues. Germline V gene lookup returns CDR1 SGHRS and CDR2 YFSETQ. The CDR3 DNA reads as TGCGCCAGCACGCGAGGGGGTCCAGAGACCCAGTACTTC. It translates to CASTRGGPETQYF.

The J gene is TRBJ2-1, the V gene TRBV5-1; D ambiguous. The CDR3 extends over 15 amino acids. V lost 1 base, J lost 0 bases, and 8 bases lay in between. From germline, CDR1 is SGHRS and CDR2 YFSETQ. The CDR3 DNA follows: TGCGCCAGCAGCTTGCTGTCTAACTCCTACAATGAGCAGTTCTTC. It specifies CASSLLSNSYNEQFF.

V gene TRBV3-1 (or the pseudogene TRBV3-2) combines with J gene TRBJ2-5; maybe TRBD1 (6 bases). Trimming took 5 bases from V and 5 from J, leaving 12 bases between them. From germline, CDR1 is LGHDT and CDR2 YNNKEL (reference sequence). The CDR3 is 13 residues long. The CDR3, as DNA: TGTGCCAGCAGCAACACTAGGGGGGAGACCCAGTACTTC. This sequence encodes CASSNTRGETQYF.

The J gene is TRBJ1-3, the V gene TRBV28; D perhaps matches TRBD1 (6 bases). Germline-derived CDR1 and CDR2 are MDHEN and SYDVKM. The CDR3 runs to 18 residues. The V and J ends lost 6 bases and 2 bases respectively, with 23 bases between them. The CDR3 spells CASSRGGGGRLPGNTIYF. The CDR3 DNA follows: TGTGCCAGCAGCCGTGGGGGTGGGGGCCGGCTGCCTGGAAACACCATATATTTT.

The CDR3 region has the DNA TGTGCCAGCAGCCGGGACATCGGAACCCAGAACGAAGCTTTCTTT. This gives the protein CASSRDIGTQNEAFF. The chain links TRBV5-4 to TRBJ1-1; the D gene is possibly TRBD1 (6 bases). Germline V lookup: CDR1 SGHNT, CDR2 YYREEE (reference sequence). The CDR3 consists of 15 residues. V shed 4 bases and J shed 8 bases, with 21 bases lying between them.

This chain links TRBV28 with TRBJ1-5; 7 nucleotides align to TRBD1. J was trimmed by 1 base and V by 5 bases; bases with no gene match: 5. Germline lookup yields CDR1 MDHEN and CDR2 SYDVKM. The CDR3 contains 15 residues. The CDR3 loop is CASSPRGNSNQPQHF. As DNA, the CDR3 is TGTGCCAGCAGTCCCAGGGGGAACAGCAATCAGCCCCAGCATTTT.

The chain recombines TRBV28 with TRBJ2-1; D gene ambiguous. Germline CDR1 and CDR2: MDHEN and SYDVKM. The CDR3 consists of 12 residues. V was shortened by 2 bases and J by 7 bases, with 6 bases between the two germline ends. In DNA form, the CDR3 reads TGTGCCAGCAGTTTACGCGGAAATGAGCAGTTCTTC. It yields the protein CASSLRGNEQFF.

The CDR3 nucleotides are TGTGCCAGTAGTACCGGACTAGCGGGAGGTTCCGCCAAAAACATTCAGTACTTC. Protein sequence: CASSTGLAGGSAKNIQYF. This chain links TRBV19 with TRBJ2-4; 14 positions match TRBD2. Trimming at V came to 4 bases and at J to 1 base, leaving 6 bases not matched to a gene. CDR1 LNHDA and CDR2 SQIVND come from the germline V gene (reference sequence). The length of the CDR3 is 18 residues.

The rearrangement uses TRBV28 and TRBJ2-1; tentatively, D is TRBD2 (5 bases). Trimming left V 6 bases short and J 12 bases short, with 12 bases between. The CDR3 totals 11 residues. CDR1 and CDR2 (germline): MDHEN, SYDVKM. CDR3 region: CASSHDRGQFF. The CDR3 nucleotides are TGTGCCAGCAGCCACGACCGGGGGCAGTTCTTC.